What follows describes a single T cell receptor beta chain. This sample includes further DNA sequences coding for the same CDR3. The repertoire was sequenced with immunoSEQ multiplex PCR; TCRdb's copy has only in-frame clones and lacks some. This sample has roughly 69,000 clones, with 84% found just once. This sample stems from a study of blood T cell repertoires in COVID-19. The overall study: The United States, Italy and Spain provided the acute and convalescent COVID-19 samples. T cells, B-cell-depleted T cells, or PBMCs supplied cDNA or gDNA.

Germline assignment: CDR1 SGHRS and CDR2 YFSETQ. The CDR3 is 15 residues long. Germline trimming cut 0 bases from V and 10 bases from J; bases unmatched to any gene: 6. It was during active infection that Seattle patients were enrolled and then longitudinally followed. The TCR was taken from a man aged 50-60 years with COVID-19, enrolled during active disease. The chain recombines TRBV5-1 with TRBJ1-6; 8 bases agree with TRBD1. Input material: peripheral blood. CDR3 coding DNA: TGCGCCAGCAGCTTGGCCGGACAGGGTCGGTCACCCCTCCACTTT. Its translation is CASSLAGQGRSPLHF. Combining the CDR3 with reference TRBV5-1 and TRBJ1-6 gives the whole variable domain KAGVTQTPRYLIKTRGQQVTLSCSPISGHRSVSWYQQTPGQGLQFLFEYFSETQRNKGNFPGRFSGRQFSNSRSEMNVSTLELGDSALYLCASSLAGQGRSPLHFGNGTRLTVT.